This entry lists 16 T cell receptor beta chains sequenced from one sample in a study of blood T cell repertoires in COVID-19. Sequenced by immunoSEQ multiplex PCR; TCRdb stores in-frame clones only, minus some. The profile covers 250,000 to 400,000 clones, with about 87% appearing a single time and 1.5% to 2% taken by the ten largest. Sequenced material: peripheral blood. These receptors originate from a woman aged 30 to 39 with COVID-19, enrolled during active disease.

This chain uses TRBV25-1 with TRBJ1-4; 9 bases map to TRBD1. Trimming removed 1 base from V and 3 bases from J; junction bases left unmatched: 9. Germline CDR1 MGHDK, CDR2 SYGVNS. The CDR3 is 18 amino acids. This chain's CDR3 is CASSESIQGASPNEKLFF. The CDR3 nucleotides read TGTGCCAGCAGTGAATCGATACAGGGGGCGTCCCCTAATGAAAAACTGTTTTTT.

This chain links TRBV5-6 with TRBJ1-6; D possibly corresponds to TRBD1 (5 bases). The CDR3 covers 17 residues. CDR1 SGHDT and CDR2 YYEEEE come from the germline V gene. Trimming took 2 bases from V and 10 from J, leaving 22 bases between them. The CDR3, as DNA: TGTGCCAGCAGCTTCTCTTACCCGGGGGGGGTCTACTCACCCCTCCACTTT. It encodes CASSFSYPGGVYSPLHF.

The gene calls are TRBV6-2 or TRBV6-3 and TRBJ1-4; 8 bases match TRBD1. Trimming took 5 bases from V and 8 from J; bases not matched to a gene: 16. Germline CDR1 is MNHEY and CDR2 is SVGEGT. The CDR3 loop spans 17 amino acids. The chain's CDR3 is CASSRYSPGQEGEKLFF. CDR3 in DNA: TGTGCCAGCAGTCGCTACTCCCCGGGACAGGAAGGAGAAAAACTGTTTTTT.

The CDR3 DNA follows: TGTGCCAGCAGCGCCTCAACAGGGGGCCTAGTCTATGGCTACACCTTC. Amino acids: CASSASTGGLVYGYTF. The rearrangement joins TRBV7-9 to TRBJ1-2, with 9 bases fitting TRBD1. The CDR3 contains 16 residues. Germline CDR1 SEHNR, CDR2 FQNEAQ (reference sequence). V trimming: 5 bases; J trimming: 4 bases; junction bases outside the gene matches: 11.

The rearrangement links TRBV5-1 to TRBJ2-2, with TRBD1 matching over 8 bases. The CDR3 length is 15 residues. Germline-derived CDR1 and CDR2 are SGHRS and YFSETQ. V was pared by 1 base and J by 4 bases, with 3 bases of the junction left unmatched. CDR3 sequence (DNA): TGCGCCAGCAGCTTGACAGGGGGATTCACCGGGGAGCTGTTTTTT. Residues: CASSLTGGFTGELFF.

The chain uses TRBV6-2 or TRBV6-3 and TRBJ2-4, with D unclear. Germline values: CDR1 MNHEY, CDR2 SVGEGT. V lost 5 bases to trimming and J lost 0 bases, with 17 bases between them. This CDR3 spans 17 amino acids. In DNA form, the CDR3 reads TGTGCCAGCAGTCCCGCCGGGTCTGCGCTAGCCAAAAACATTCAGTACTTC. It encodes CASSPAGSALAKNIQYF.

This chain connects TRBV21-1 to TRBJ2-1; TRBD1, the D gene given by the table, was not confirmed from the DNA. TRBV21-1 is listed as a pseudogene. The CDR3 has 18 residues. The CDR3 nucleotides read TGTGCCAGCAGCAAATACAGACCCCGGGACAGAAATAGGGATGAGCAGTTCTTC. This sequence encodes CASSKYRPRDRNRDEQFF.

This clone was observed a few times. The chain employs TRBV16 and TRBJ1-5, with a possible D match to TRBD1 (5 bases). V shed 4 bases and J shed 2 bases, with 12 bases lying between them. Germline assignment: CDR1 KGHSY and CDR2 FQNENV. The CDR3 has 15 amino acids. The chain's CDR3 is CASSLGGAGNQPQHF. As DNA, the CDR3 is TGTGCCAGCAGCCTGGGAGGGGCTGGCAATCAGCCCCAGCATTTT.

This chain uses TRBV5-4 with TRBJ2-3; tentative D call: TRBD2 (6 bases). V shed 1 base and J shed 6 bases, with 15 bases lying between them. This CDR3 spans 15 amino acids. Germline CDR1 SGHNT, CDR2 YYREEE (reference sequence). CDR3 DNA sequence: TGTGCCAGCAGCTTGAGCGGAGGGGCCGGGGATACGCAGTATTTT. It codes for CASSLSGGAGDTQYF.

On this clone itself: The missing conserved phenylalanine or tryptophan at the end of this CDR3 makes a read error likely. The DNA is omitted, as the CDR3 cannot be located on it reliably, and the CDR3 follows TCRdb's listing. The chain recombines TRBV7-9 with TRBJ2-3; whether TRBD2, the table's D call, matches the DNA was not checked. Germline assignment: CDR1 SEHNR and CDR2 FQNEAQ (reference sequence). The CDR3 is 13 amino acids in total, end residues counted. CDR3 residues: CASRKYWTSGAVC.

The rearrangement links TRBV10-2 to TRBJ1-2, with 8 bases that match TRBD1. The germline gives CDR1 WSHSY, CDR2 SAAADI. The CDR3 covers 16 residues. V shed 10 bases, J shed 3 bases, and the junction held 16 bases outside the gene matches. CDR3 amino acids: CATRGVLQGGDYGYTF. The CDR3 DNA reads TGCGCCACCCGTGGGGTTCTACAGGGGGGGGACTATGGCTACACCTTC.

The chain recombines TRBV18 with TRBJ1-1; 7 nucleotides agree with TRBD1. The germline V gene encodes CDR1 KGHSH and CDR2 LQKENI. With 4 bases clipped from V and 3 bases from J, the junction kept 8 bases outside the gene matches. The CDR3 runs 15 residues. DNA for the CDR3: TGTGCCAGCTCACTACAGGGGTCGTACGACACTGAAGCTTTCTTT. This encodes CASSLQGSYDTEAFF.

The chain has TRBV27 and TRBJ2-3, with 8 positions matching TRBD2. Germline CDR1 is MNHEY and CDR2 is SMNVEV (reference sequence). Losses at the gene ends were 2 bases for V and 6 bases for J; bases not matched to a gene: 7. The CDR3 runs 15 residues. This CDR3 reads CASSLGLAPLDTQYF. CDR3 nucleotide sequence: TGTGCCAGCAGTTTAGGACTAGCCCCCTTGGATACGCAGTATTTT.

The rearrangement uses TRBV7-2 and TRBJ1-4; TRBD1 agrees at 12 bases. CDR1 and CDR2 (germline): SGHTA, FQGNSA. CDR3 length: 17 residues. J was trimmed by 8 bases and V by 4 bases; bases with no gene match: 11. The CDR3 spells CASSSPGQGAEREKLFF. The CDR3 DNA is TGTGCCAGCAGCTCCCCGGGACAGGGGGCGGAAAGGGAAAAACTGTTTTTT.

The chain couples TRBV11-3 to TRBJ1-2; 7 bases line up with TRBD1. Germline loops: CDR1 SGHNT, CDR2 YENEEA. The V gene end was trimmed by 5 bases and the J gene end by 2 bases; junction bases not matched to a gene: 8. This CDR3 has 15 residues. The CDR3 coding sequence is TGTGCCAGCAGCCAGGGCAGGGGGAGCAACTATGGCTACACCTTC. It specifies CASSQGRGSNYGYTF. Drawing the rest from reference TRBV11-3 and TRBJ1-2, the complete variable domain is EAGVVQSPRYKIIEKKQPVAFWCNPISGHNTLYWYLQNLGQGPELLIRYENEEAVDDSQLPKDRFSAERLKGVDSTLKIQPAELGDSAVYLCASSQGRGSNYGYTFGSGTRLTVV.

The chain carries TRBV19 and TRBJ1-5; D remains unclear. Germline assignment: CDR1 LNHDA and CDR2 SQIVND (reference sequence). V was cut by 8 bases and J by 2 bases, with 10 bases left in between. The CDR3 extends over 13 amino acids. CDR3 DNA sequence: TGTGCCAGTGCCTACAGTGGCAATCAGCCCCAGCATTTT. It specifies CASAYSGNQPQHF. Full variable domain (remainder filled in from reference TRBV19 and TRBJ1-5): DGGITQSPKYLFRKEGQNVTLSCEQNLNHDAMYWYRQDPGQGLRLIYYSQIVNDFQKGDIAEGYSVSREKKESFPLTVTSAQKNPTAFYLCASAYSGNQPQHFGDGTRLSIL.